The source of this TCR beta chain is a study of blood T cell repertoires in COVID-19. This clone was seen just once. Germline CDR1 is SNHLY and CDR2 is FYNNEI. This CDR3 comprises 18 residues. Unmatched junction bases numbered 13, after V lost 7 bases and J lost 2 bases. Data came from immunoSEQ multiplex PCR; TCRdb stores just in-frame clones and leaves some out. Counted here are under 150,000 clones, approximately 90% occurring once; the ten biggest clones make up less than 2%. Sequencing was done on a sample of peripheral blood. The chain uses TRBV2 and TRBJ2-5; 13 nucleotides line up with TRBD2. The sequence derives from a human donor in a cohort sampled during active COVID-19. The CDR3 loop is CASTGLAGAPSQQETQYF. CDR3 DNA: TGTGCCAGCACCGGACTAGCGGGGGCCCCCTCCCAACAAGAGACCCAGTACTTC.